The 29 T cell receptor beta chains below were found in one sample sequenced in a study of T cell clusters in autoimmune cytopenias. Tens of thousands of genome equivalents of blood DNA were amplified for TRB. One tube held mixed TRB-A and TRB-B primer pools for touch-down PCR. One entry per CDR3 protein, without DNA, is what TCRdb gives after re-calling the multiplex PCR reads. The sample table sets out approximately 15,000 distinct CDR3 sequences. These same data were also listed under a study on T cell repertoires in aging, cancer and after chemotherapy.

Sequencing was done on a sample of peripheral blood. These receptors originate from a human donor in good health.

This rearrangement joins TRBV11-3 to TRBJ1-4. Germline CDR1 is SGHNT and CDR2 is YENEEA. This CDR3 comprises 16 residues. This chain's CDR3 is CASSPMRTAWNEKLFF.

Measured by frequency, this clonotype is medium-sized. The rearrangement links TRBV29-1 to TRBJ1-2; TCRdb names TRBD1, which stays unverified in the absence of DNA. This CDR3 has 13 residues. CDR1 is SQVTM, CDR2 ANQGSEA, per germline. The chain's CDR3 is CSVPIGGGGGYTF. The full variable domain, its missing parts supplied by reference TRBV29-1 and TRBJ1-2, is SAVISQKPSRDICQRGTSLTIQCQVDSQVTMMFWYRQQPGQSLTLIATANQGSEATYESGFVIDKFPISRPNLTFSTLTVSNMSPEDSSIYLCSVPIGGGGGYTFGSGTRLTVV.

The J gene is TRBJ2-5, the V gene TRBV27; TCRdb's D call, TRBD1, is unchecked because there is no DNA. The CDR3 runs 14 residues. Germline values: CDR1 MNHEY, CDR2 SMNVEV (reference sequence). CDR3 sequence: CASSPAGRGETQYF.

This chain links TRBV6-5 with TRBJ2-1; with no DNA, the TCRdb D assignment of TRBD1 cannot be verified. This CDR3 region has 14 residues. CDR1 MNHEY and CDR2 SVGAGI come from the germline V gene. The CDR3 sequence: CASSAKGGGREQFF.

CDR3 residues: CAWSEGTKIREEQYF. The V call is TRBV30, the J call TRBJ2-7; with no DNA, the TCRdb D assignment of TRBD2 cannot be verified. The CDR3 consists of 15 residues. Germline V gene sequence: CDR1 GTSNPN, CDR2 SVGIG (reference sequence).

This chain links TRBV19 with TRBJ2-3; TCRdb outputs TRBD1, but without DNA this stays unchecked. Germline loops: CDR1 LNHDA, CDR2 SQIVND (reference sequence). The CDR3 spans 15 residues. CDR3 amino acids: CASSIVRQGARTQYF.

The CDR3 is CAWGYPGSRQPQHF. The chain combines TRBV30 with TRBJ1-5; as DNA is missing, the TRBD1 call by TCRdb cannot be tested. Germline V gene lookup returns CDR1 GTSNPN and CDR2 SVGIG (reference sequence). The CDR3 loop spans 14 amino acids.

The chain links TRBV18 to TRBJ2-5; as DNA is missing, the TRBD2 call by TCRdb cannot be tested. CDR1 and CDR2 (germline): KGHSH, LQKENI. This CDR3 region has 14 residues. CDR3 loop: CASSPGRALETQYF.

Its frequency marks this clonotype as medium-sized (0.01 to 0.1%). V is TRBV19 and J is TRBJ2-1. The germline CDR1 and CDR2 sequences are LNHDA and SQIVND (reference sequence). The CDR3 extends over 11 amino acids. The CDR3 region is CASSRGKWQFF.

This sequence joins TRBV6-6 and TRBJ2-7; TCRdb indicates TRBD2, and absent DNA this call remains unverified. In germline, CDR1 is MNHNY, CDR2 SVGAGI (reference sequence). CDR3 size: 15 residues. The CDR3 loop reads CASKRGGEGVYEQYF.

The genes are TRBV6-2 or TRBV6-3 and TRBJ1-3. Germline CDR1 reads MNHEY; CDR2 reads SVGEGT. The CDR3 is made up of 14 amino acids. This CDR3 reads CASREVGIGNTIYF.

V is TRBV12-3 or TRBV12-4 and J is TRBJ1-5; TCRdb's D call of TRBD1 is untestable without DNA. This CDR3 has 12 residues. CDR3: CASRQGVQPQHF.

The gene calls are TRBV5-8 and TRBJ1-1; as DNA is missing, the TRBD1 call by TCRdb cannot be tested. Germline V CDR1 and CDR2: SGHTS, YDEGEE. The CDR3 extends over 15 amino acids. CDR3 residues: CASSPVRAGHTEAFF.

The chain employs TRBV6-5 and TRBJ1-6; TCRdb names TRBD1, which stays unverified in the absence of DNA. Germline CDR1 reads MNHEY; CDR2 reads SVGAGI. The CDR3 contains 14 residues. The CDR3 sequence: CASSYRGVNSPLHF.

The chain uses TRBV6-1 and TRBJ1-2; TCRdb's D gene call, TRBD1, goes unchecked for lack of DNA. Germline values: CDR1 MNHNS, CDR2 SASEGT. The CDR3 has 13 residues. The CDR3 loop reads CASSVQGDYGYTF.

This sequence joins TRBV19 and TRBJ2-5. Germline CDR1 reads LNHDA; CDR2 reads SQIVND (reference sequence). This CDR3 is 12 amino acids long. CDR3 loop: CASSQSAETQYF.

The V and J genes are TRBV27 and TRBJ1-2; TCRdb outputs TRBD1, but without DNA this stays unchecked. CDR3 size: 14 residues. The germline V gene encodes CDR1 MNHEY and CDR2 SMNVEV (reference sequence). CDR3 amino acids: CASRARDARGGYTF.

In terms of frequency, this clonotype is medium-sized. CDR3 sequence reads: CASIQDRYTGELFF. The V call is TRBV19, the J call TRBJ2-2; TCRdb calls TRBD1, which cannot be checked without DNA. Germline V gene sequence: CDR1 LNHDA, CDR2 SQIVND (reference sequence). The CDR3 contains 14 residues.

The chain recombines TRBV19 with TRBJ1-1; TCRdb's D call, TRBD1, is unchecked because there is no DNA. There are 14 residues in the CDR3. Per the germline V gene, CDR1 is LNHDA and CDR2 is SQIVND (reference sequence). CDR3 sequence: CASSLWTGGTEAFF.

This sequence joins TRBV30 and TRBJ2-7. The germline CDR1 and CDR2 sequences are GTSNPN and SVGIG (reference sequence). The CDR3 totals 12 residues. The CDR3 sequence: CAGADSSYEQYF.

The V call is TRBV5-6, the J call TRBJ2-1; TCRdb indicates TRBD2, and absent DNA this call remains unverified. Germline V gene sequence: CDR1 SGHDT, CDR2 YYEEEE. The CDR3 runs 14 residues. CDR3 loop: CASSLGRGRNEQFF.

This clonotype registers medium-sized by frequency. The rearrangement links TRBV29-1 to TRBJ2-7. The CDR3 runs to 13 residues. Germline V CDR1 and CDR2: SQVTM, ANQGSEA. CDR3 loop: CSVEDRLSYEQYF.

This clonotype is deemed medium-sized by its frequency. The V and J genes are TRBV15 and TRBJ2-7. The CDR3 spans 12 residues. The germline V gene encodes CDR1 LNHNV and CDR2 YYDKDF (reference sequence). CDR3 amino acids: CATSQSSYEQYF.

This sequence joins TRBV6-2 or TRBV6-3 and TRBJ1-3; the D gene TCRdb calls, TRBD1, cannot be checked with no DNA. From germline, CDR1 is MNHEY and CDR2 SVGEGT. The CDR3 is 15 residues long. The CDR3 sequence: CASSSGTGAGNTIYF.

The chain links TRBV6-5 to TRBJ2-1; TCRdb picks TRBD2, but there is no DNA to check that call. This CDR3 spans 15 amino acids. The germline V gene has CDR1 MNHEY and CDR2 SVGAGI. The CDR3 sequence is CASRRGLAGGYEQFF.

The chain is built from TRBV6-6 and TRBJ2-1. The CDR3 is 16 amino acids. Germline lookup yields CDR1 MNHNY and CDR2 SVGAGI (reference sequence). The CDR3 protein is CASSRTLGSPYNEQFF.

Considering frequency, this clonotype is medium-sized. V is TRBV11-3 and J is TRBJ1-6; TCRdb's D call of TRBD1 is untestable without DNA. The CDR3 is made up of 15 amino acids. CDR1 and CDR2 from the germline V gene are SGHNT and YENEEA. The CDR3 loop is CASSQDRGDNSPLHF.

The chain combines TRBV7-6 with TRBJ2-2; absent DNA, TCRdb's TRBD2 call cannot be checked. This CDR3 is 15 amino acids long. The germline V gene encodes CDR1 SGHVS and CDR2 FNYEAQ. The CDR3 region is CASSSEREGTGELFF.

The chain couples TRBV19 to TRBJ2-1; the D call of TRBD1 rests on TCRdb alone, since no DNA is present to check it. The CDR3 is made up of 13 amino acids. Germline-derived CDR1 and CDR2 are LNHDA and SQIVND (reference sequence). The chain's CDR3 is CASSLGSGSEQFF.